The source of this TCR beta chain is a study of identical twins. Broader study findings: Sequences that were beta out-of-frame showed weaker excess twin sharing. Insertions were reduced in abundant cord blood beta clonotypes but not in memory repertoires. Models underestimated out-of-frame TCR alpha sharing in monozygotic twins.

For this clonotype: Its antigen is unidentified. This sequence may be a read error, since a much larger clone differs from it by one base.

The junction had 6 bases not matched to a gene; V was cut back by 6 bases and J by 2 bases. The CDR3 is 14 residues long. Germline V CDR1 and CDR2: MNHEY, SVGAGI. With template switching, a universal primer site was added, and the cDNA carried unique molecular identifiers. A single record per CDR3 protein comes from TCRdb applying MiXCR to the 5' RACE reads. This table has approximately 1.8 million distinct CDR3 sequences, about 31% appearing once. This TCR was sampled from a newborn girl in good health. The specimen was cord blood. V gene TRBV6-5 combines with J gene TRBJ2-7, with 8 positions matching TRBD1. CDR3 bases: TGTGCCAGCAGATCCGACAGGGGCCCCTACGAGCAGTACTTC. Its protein is CASRSDRGPYEQYF.